This T cell receptor beta chain was sequenced in a study of blood T cell repertoires in COVID-19. Background on the study: COVID-19 samples, acute and convalescent, were from the United States, Italy and Spain. The analysed material was cDNA or gDNA that came from T cells, B-cell-depleted T cells, or PBMCs.

Study processing details: Amplification from reference gene primers served as the basis for estimated nucleated cell counts. The protocol was immunoSEQ multiplex PCR, while the TCRdb copy is restricted to in-frame clones and leaves out a portion. V, J and clone size reflect that table, while D and trimming were determined from the DNA. The sample consists of some 100,000 clones, roughly 80% of them appearing once. The CDR3 spans 16 residues. This sequence was found in a man in his 70s with active or convalescent COVID-19. V gene TRBV1 combines with J gene TRBJ2-5; TRBD2, the table's D call, lacks a check against the DNA. TRBV1 is described as a pseudogene. The sequenced sample was peripheral blood. The CDR3 here is CTSSHSGRACGETQYF. The CDR3 coding sequence is TGCACCAGCAGCCATAGCGGGAGGGCCTGCGGAGAGACCCAGTACTTC.